The 18 T cell receptor beta chains given below trace back to one sample, sequenced in a study of T cell responses to AZD1222 COVID-19 vaccine (dated by TCRdb to 2020 to 2023). The library was built by means of the immunoSEQ multiplex PCR assay. TCRdb's version of the immuneACCESS table is confined to in-frame rearrangements and falls short of the full clone set. An unresolved V gene accounts for under half of the shortfall where checked; the remainder is of unknown origin. Across this sample there are some 150,000 clones, with over 80% seen only once. The ten largest clones represent roughly 9.1% of the sample. The intended sense of this specimen's time point label: about 28 days (+/-7) after the second vaccine dose. Specimen: peripheral blood, collected 28 days after the second AZD1222 dose. Receptors were obtained from an adult who received the AZD1222 COVID-19 vaccine.

The chain carries TRBV5-1 and TRBJ2-5; D not certain. Looked up from germline, CDR1 is SGHRS and CDR2 is YFSETQ. V gave up 3 bases and J gave up 1 base, with 4 bases separating them. The CDR3 has 12 residues. The CDR3 sequence is CASSYTQETQYF. The CDR3 DNA sequence: TGCGCCAGCAGCTACACCCAAGAGACCCAGTACTTC.

This CDR3 is CASKGVSYEQYF. DNA for the CDR3: TGTGCCAGTAAGGGGGTCTCCTACGAGCAGTACTTC. V and J are TRBV19 and TRBJ2-7; TRBD1 is a possible D gene (6 bases). The germline V gene has CDR1 LNHDA and CDR2 SQIVND (reference sequence). The CDR3 runs 12 residues. Trimming removed 7 bases from V and 0 bases from J, with 7 bases in between. Filled out from reference TRBV19 and TRBJ2-7, the complete variable domain reads DGGITQSPKYLFRKEGQNVTLSCEQNLNHDAMYWYRQDPGQGLRLIYYSQIVNDFQKGDIAEGYSVSREKKESFPLTVTSAQKNPTAFYLCASKGVSYEQYFGPGTRLTVT.

This rearrangement joins TRBV5-1 to TRBJ2-1; TRBD2 matches at 7 bases. V dropped 5 bases and J dropped 9; count of bases not matched to a gene: 11. This CDR3 comprises 14 residues. Looked up from germline, CDR1 is SGHRS and CDR2 is YFSETQ. CDR3 loop: CASRAGPVSGEQFF. CDR3 coding DNA: TGCGCCAGCAGAGCGGGACCGGTGAGTGGTGAGCAGTTCTTC.

This chain joins TRBV5-1 and TRBJ2-7; D possibly corresponds to TRBD1 (6 bases). This CDR3 is built from 12 residues. The germline CDR1 and CDR2 sequences are SGHRS and YFSETQ. V was cut by 2 bases and J by 3 bases, with 6 bases left in between. CDR3 coding DNA: TGCGCCAGCAGCTTACAGGGCTACGAGCAGTACTTC. This gives the protein CASSLQGYEQYF.

The chain is built from TRBV29-1 and TRBJ1-1; D gene uncertain. This CDR3 spans 13 amino acids. Trimming removed 2 bases at V and 1 base at J, with 8 bases between. The germline V gene encodes CDR1 SQVTM and CDR2 ANQGSEA. As DNA, the CDR3 is TGCAGCGTTGAAAGGGCAACGAACACTGAAGCTTTCTTT. Protein sequence: CSVERATNTEAFF.

The gene calls are TRBV2 and TRBJ2-1; possibly TRBD1 for D (7 bases). The germline CDR1 and CDR2 sequences are SNHLY and FYNNEI. This CDR3 has 15 amino acids. The ends were cut back, 5 bases at V and 4 bases at J, with 15 bases in the middle. The CDR3 bases are TGTGCCAGCAGTTACGCCGCAGGGGGGTACAATGAGCAGTTCTTC. This sequence encodes CASSYAAGGYNEQFF.

The genes are TRBV7-2 and TRBJ2-1; 8 positions match TRBD2. The CDR3 consists of 14 residues. Germline V gene lookup returns CDR1 SGHTA and CDR2 FQGNSA. J gave up 5 bases and V 3 bases, and 3 bases lay outside the gene matches. The CDR3 DNA is TGTGCCAGCAGCTTGGGTAGCGGGAACAATGAGCAGTTCTTC. Protein sequence: CASSLGSGNNEQFF.

The J gene is TRBJ2-5, the V gene TRBV18; D may be TRBD2 (6 bases). The CDR3 runs 13 residues. Per the germline V gene, CDR1 is KGHSH and CDR2 is LQKENI. Trimming shortened V by 1 base and J by 5 bases, and 8 bases separated the two germline ends. CDR3 sequence (DNA): TGTGCCAGCTCACCACTAGCGGCGGAGACCCAGTACTTC. Amino acids: CASSPLAAETQYF.

The chain couples TRBV7-8 to TRBJ2-1, with TRBD2 identical over 7 bases. The ends lost 0 bases at V and 0 bases at J; junction bases unmatched: 5. Germline assignment: CDR1 SGHVS and CDR2 FQNEAQ. The length of the CDR3 is 17 residues. CDR3 DNA: TGTGCCAGCAGCTTAGCGCGGCTAGCGGTCTCCTACAATGAGCAGTTCTTC. This gives the protein CASSLARLAVSYNEQFF.

The chain combines TRBV4-1 with TRBJ2-3; 9 bases are a match to TRBD2. Germline V CDR1 and CDR2: MGHRA, YSYEKL. V lost 3 bases, J lost 1 base, and 14 bases stayed unmatched. The CDR3 is 19 residues long. CDR3 sequence reads: CASSQSYTSGLAGTDTQYF. In DNA, the CDR3 is TGCGCCAGCAGCCAGTCTTATACTAGCGGGCTCGCAGGCACAGATACGCAGTATTTT.

Comment on this clone: Other DNA sequences of this sample code for an identical CDR3. The J gene is TRBJ1-1, the V gene TRBV3-1 (or the pseudogene TRBV3-2); D may be TRBD1 (5 bases). The V gene lost 1 base and the J gene lost 6 bases, with 9 bases spanning the gap. The CDR3 is 13 residues long. Germline V gene data show CDR1 as LGHDT and CDR2 as YNNKEL (reference sequence). CDR3 in amino acids: CASSQGAGAEAFF. The CDR3, as DNA: TGTGCCAGCAGCCAAGGAGCGGGGGCTGAAGCTTTCTTT.

Remarks on this clone: Other DNA variants within this sample encode the same CDR3. The genes are TRBV7-2 and TRBJ1-4; D is ambiguous. Deletions cut 2 bases from V and 3 bases from J, with 1 base between. The CDR3 covers 12 residues. In germline, CDR1 is SGHTA, CDR2 FQGNSA. CDR3 residues: CASSLPNEKLFF. In nucleotides, the CDR3 is TGTGCCAGCAGCTTACCTAATGAAAAACTGTTTTTT. The full variable domain, rest sourced from reference TRBV7-2 and TRBJ1-4, is GAGVSQSPSNKVTEKGKDVELRCDPISGHTALYWYRQSLGQGLEFLIYFQGNSAPDKSGLPSDRFSAERTGGSVSTLTIQRTQQEDSAVYLCASSLPNEKLFFGSGTQLSVL.

J is TRBJ1-4 and V is TRBV7-9; unclear D gene. CDR3 length: 13 residues. Trimming removed 4 bases from V and 8 bases from J, with 11 bases in between. CDR1 is SEHNR and CDR2 is FQNEAQ in the germline V gene (reference sequence). The CDR3 sequence: CASSWVGGEKLFF. The CDR3 nucleotides are TGTGCCAGCAGCTGGGTAGGCGGAGAAAAACTGTTTTTT.

The J gene is TRBJ2-7, the V gene TRBV27; 10 nucleotides agree with TRBD1. CDR3 length: 14 amino acids. CDR1 is MNHEY, CDR2 SMNVEV, per germline (reference sequence). V dropped 3 bases and J dropped 3; count of bases not matched to a gene: 2. The DNA of the CDR3 is TGTGCCAGCAGTTTCGGGACAGGGGTCTACGAGCAGTACTTC. This encodes CASSFGTGVYEQYF.

The V call is TRBV19, the J call TRBJ2-3; D possibly corresponds to TRBD1 (5 bases). Between the trimmed V and J ends, which lost 7 bases and 0 bases, there was a span of 8 bases. CDR1 is LNHDA, CDR2 SQIVND, per germline (reference sequence). The CDR3 contains 13 residues. The DNA of the CDR3 is TGTGCCAGTAAGGACACCAGCACAGATACGCAGTATTTT. The encoded protein is CASKDTSTDTQYF.

The chain links TRBV14 to TRBJ1-3; TRBD1 agrees at 7 bases. The CDR3 covers 14 residues. Germline CDR1 reads SGHDN; CDR2 reads FVKESK. J gave up 2 bases and V 8 bases, and 6 bases lay outside the gene matches. In DNA form, the CDR3 reads TGTGCCAGCGGACCAGGGGGTACTGGAAACACCATATATTTT. This encodes CASGPGGTGNTIYF.

V is TRBV12-3 or TRBV12-4 and J is TRBJ1-1; D remains unclear. CDR3 length: 13 residues. The ends were cut back, 3 bases at V and 1 base at J, with 6 bases in the middle. CDR3 sequence (DNA): TGTGCCAGCAGTTTCCAGGAGAACACTGAAGCTTTCTTT. It specifies CASSFQENTEAFF.

This clone was recorded once. The V gene is TRBV7-9, the J gene TRBJ2-7; weak D call: TRBD1 (5 bases). The germline V and J ends were trimmed by 3 bases and 3 bases, with 12 bases remaining between them. Germline loops: CDR1 SEHNR, CDR2 FQNEAQ (reference sequence). The CDR3 contains 14 residues. CDR3 protein: CASSFQGTVYEQYF. The CDR3 DNA is TGTGCCAGCAGCTTTCAGGGAACCGTCTACGAGCAGTACTTC.